The rows below give T cell receptor beta chains drawn from one sample of a study of T cells in Graves' hyperthyroidism and ophthalmopathy. TCRdb recomputed calls from the multiplex PCR reads with MiXCR, one row per CDR3 protein. The sample includes over 150,000 distinct CDR3 sequences, roughly 17% of them seen just once. The sequenced sample consisted of blood. The receptors originated from a woman between 50 and 59 years old with Graves' hyperthyroidism. Both conserved end residues are part of each CDR3. D genes are given only for firm matches. A row's size may be missing; if present it is once, few, many or a size class.

CDR3nt: TGTGCCAGCAGTTACGAGAGGGGGCGCATCTACGAGCAGTACTTC; CDR3aa: CASSYERGRIYEQYF; j_gene: TRBJ2-7; abundance: many; d_gene: TRBD1; v_gene: TRBV6-1
CDR3nt: TGTGCCAGCAGCCAAGATATGAGGGTTACCTACGAGCAGTACTTC; CDR3aa: CASSQDMRVTYEQYF; j_gene: TRBJ2-7; abundance: .; d_gene: .; v_gene: TRBV3-1
CDR3nt: TGCAGCGTTGTTCCTATGCTCAGGGGGTACGAGCAGTACTTC; CDR3aa: CSVVPMLRGYEQYF; j_gene: TRBJ2-7; abundance: few; d_gene: TRBD1; v_gene: TRBV29-1
CDR3nt: TGTGCCAGCAGTTACTCAAGAGGGGGCCGTTACAATGAGCAGTTCTTC; CDR3aa: CASSYSRGGRYNEQFF; j_gene: TRBJ2-1; abundance: many; d_gene: TRBD1; v_gene: TRBV6-5
CDR3nt: TGTGCCATCAGTGAGGAACAGCTAAGTTCCACAGATACGCAGTATTTT; CDR3aa: CAISEEQLSSTDTQYF; j_gene: TRBJ2-3; abundance: many; d_gene: .; v_gene: TRBV10-3
CDR3nt: TGCGCCAGCAGTGACTCCGGGACAGGGGGCGAGCAGTACTTC; CDR3aa: CASSDSGTGGEQYF; j_gene: TRBJ2-7; abundance: many; d_gene: TRBD1; v_gene: TRBV10-2
CDR3nt: TGCAGCTCTTCGGACGGCCGAGGGAACACCGGGGAGCTGTTTTTT; CDR3aa: CSSSDGRGNTGELFF; j_gene: TRBJ2-2; abundance: .; d_gene: .; v_gene: TRBV29-1
CDR3nt: TGCGCCAGCTCCGAGGGGCCGGACGGCGCTGAAGCTTTCTTT; CDR3aa: CASSEGPDGAEAFF; j_gene: TRBJ1-1; abundance: few; d_gene: .; v_gene: TRBV5-1
CDR3nt: TGTGCCAGCAGATCTCTAGCGGGAGGCGAAGGGGGAGATACGCAGTATTTT; CDR3aa: CASRSLAGGEGGDTQYF; j_gene: TRBJ2-3; abundance: .; d_gene: TRBD2; v_gene: TRBV27
CDR3nt: TGTGCCACCAGCAGCTTAGGACTAGCGGGAGTCCACGAGCAGTACTTC; CDR3aa: CATSSLGLAGVHEQYF; j_gene: TRBJ2-7; abundance: .; d_gene: TRBD2; v_gene: TRBV15
CDR3nt: TGCGCCAGCAGCTTGGTTACTAGCGGGAGCGGGATTAGCACAGATACGCAGTATTTT; CDR3aa: CASSLVTSGSGISTDTQYF; j_gene: TRBJ2-3; abundance: .; d_gene: TRBD2; v_gene: TRBV5-1
CDR3nt: TGTGCCAGCAGCGTAGGTGGCATCTCCTACGAGCAGTACTTC; CDR3aa: CASSVGGISYEQYF; j_gene: TRBJ2-7; abundance: many; d_gene: .; v_gene: TRBV9
CDR3nt: TGTGCCAGCATCACGGACATTTACAATGAGCAGTTCTTC; CDR3aa: CASITDIYNEQFF; j_gene: TRBJ2-1; abundance: few; d_gene: .; v_gene: TRBV2
CDR3nt: TGCAGCGTAAGGGGGGGGAGCACTGAAGCTTTCTTT; CDR3aa: CSVRGGSTEAFF; j_gene: TRBJ1-1; abundance: many; d_gene: .; v_gene: TRBV29-1
CDR3nt: TGCAGTGCCACCCTCTCAGTGGGAGGATGGTACGAGCAGTACTTC; CDR3aa: CSATLSVGGWYEQYF; j_gene: TRBJ2-7; abundance: few; d_gene: .; v_gene: TRBV20-1
CDR3nt: TGTGCCAGCTCCCAGGACACGGAGCAGTTCTTC; CDR3aa: CASSQDTEQFF; j_gene: TRBJ2-1; abundance: many; d_gene: .; v_gene: TRBV18
CDR3nt: TGCGCCAGCAGCCAAGTCGAGGGACAGCCCCGGCATTTT; CDR3aa: CASSQVEGQPRHF; j_gene: TRBJ1-5; abundance: .; d_gene: TRBD1; v_gene: TRBV4-1
CDR3nt: TGCGTCAGCAGCTTGGGTTCAGGGGGAACTGAAGCTTTCTTT; CDR3aa: CVSSLGSGGTEAFF; j_gene: TRBJ1-1; abundance: .; d_gene: TRBD1; v_gene: TRBV5-1
CDR3nt: TGCAGCGTTGAAGGGGGGGGCGGGACATACACAGATACGCAGTATTTT; CDR3aa: CSVEGGGGTYTDTQYF; j_gene: TRBJ2-3; abundance: .; d_gene: .; v_gene: TRBV29-1
CDR3nt: TGTGCCTGGAGTACAGGGGCCCCGGGAGGGCCCCAGCATTTT; CDR3aa: CAWSTGAPGGPQHF; j_gene: TRBJ1-5; abundance: .; d_gene: TRBD1; v_gene: TRBV30
CDR3nt: TGTGCCGGCAGCCTGAGTACCGGGGAGCTGTTTTTT; CDR3aa: CAGSLSTGELFF; j_gene: TRBJ2-2; abundance: .; d_gene: .; v_gene: TRBV11-2
CDR3nt: TGTGCCAGCAGCTTATCGACTAGCGGGCGATCTGAGCAGTTCTTC; CDR3aa: CASSLSTSGRSEQFF; j_gene: TRBJ2-1; abundance: many; d_gene: TRBD2; v_gene: TRBV7-9
CDR3nt: TGTGCCAGCAGTGACGGTGGCGGCGCAAGTGATACGCAGTATTTT; CDR3aa: CASSDGGGASDTQYF; j_gene: TRBJ2-3; abundance: many; d_gene: .; v_gene: TRBV6-1
CDR3nt: TGTGCCAGCAGCTTGGCCCTGTCCGAGCAGTACTTC; CDR3aa: CASSLALSEQYF; j_gene: TRBJ2-7; abundance: many; d_gene: .; v_gene: TRBV7-2
CDR3nt: TGCAGTGCTAGTCGACTAGCGGGAGGGCCGGGTTCCTACGAGCAGTACTTC; CDR3aa: CSASRLAGGPGSYEQYF; j_gene: TRBJ2-7; abundance: many; d_gene: TRBD2; v_gene: TRBV20-1
CDR3nt: TGTGCCAGCAGCCAAGAACTATATGCATGGCGGGAGAGCTACAATGAGCAGTTCTTC; CDR3aa: CASSQELYAWRESYNEQFF; j_gene: TRBJ2-1; abundance: few; d_gene: TRBD2; v_gene: TRBV14
CDR3nt: TGTGCCAGCAGTTTATCCGACGGCTCCTACGAGCAGTACTTC; CDR3aa: CASSLSDGSYEQYF; j_gene: TRBJ2-7; abundance: many; d_gene: .; v_gene: TRBV27
CDR3nt: TGCGCCAGCAGCTTGATTGGGGAGCTGTTTTTT; CDR3aa: CASSLIGELFF; j_gene: TRBJ2-2; abundance: few; d_gene: .; v_gene: TRBV5-1
CDR3nt: TGTGCCAGCAGCTATGACAGGGGGCCGTTGAACACTGAAGCTTTCTTT; CDR3aa: CASSYDRGPLNTEAFF; j_gene: TRBJ1-1; abundance: .; d_gene: TRBD1; v_gene: TRBV11-1
CDR3nt: TGTGCCAGCAGTTTAAAACTCAGCTATGGCTACACCTTC; CDR3aa: CASSLKLSYGYTF; j_gene: TRBJ1-2; abundance: .; d_gene: .; v_gene: TRBV27
CDR3nt: TGTGCCAGCAGCCCCTGGCCAAGCCTAGGTCACGAGCAGTACTTC; CDR3aa: CASSPWPSLGHEQYF; j_gene: TRBJ2-7; abundance: many; d_gene: .; v_gene: TRBV3-1
CDR3nt: TGTGCCAGCAGTCTACCGACAGGGGACGGGGAGACCCAGTACTTC; CDR3aa: CASSLPTGDGETQYF; j_gene: TRBJ2-5; abundance: many; d_gene: TRBD1; v_gene: TRBV28
CDR3nt: TGCAGTGCATACGGGAGGAACTCCCACAATGAGCAGTTCTTC; CDR3aa: CSAYGRNSHNEQFF; j_gene: TRBJ2-1; abundance: few; d_gene: TRBD2; v_gene: TRBV20-1
CDR3nt: TGTGCCAGCAGTTACTCTGTGTCTAGCGGGAGGCAAGAGACCCAGTACTTC; CDR3aa: CASSYSVSSGRQETQYF; j_gene: TRBJ2-5; abundance: once; d_gene: TRBD2; v_gene: TRBV6-5
CDR3nt: TGTGCCAGCTCACCACCTTCAGGGGACTATGGCTACACCTTC; CDR3aa: CASSPPSGDYGYTF; j_gene: TRBJ1-2; abundance: many; d_gene: .; v_gene: TRBV18
CDR3nt: TGTGCCATCAGTGAGAACCCCGGGGTCCTGAACACTGAAGCTTTCTTT; CDR3aa: CAISENPGVLNTEAFF; j_gene: TRBJ1-1; abundance: many; d_gene: .; v_gene: TRBV10-3
CDR3nt: TGTGCCAGCAGTCCCCCTCTAGACTCTAGCACAGATACGCAGTATTTT; CDR3aa: CASSPPLDSSTDTQYF; j_gene: TRBJ2-3; abundance: .; d_gene: .; v_gene: TRBV12-3/TRBV12-4